The 9 T cell receptor beta chains listed next were all sequenced from one sample in a study of control samples from healthy donors and cancer patients. Measured with immunoSEQ multiplex PCR; TCRdb has only the in-frame clones, and not every one. The profile shows 94,000 or so clones, approximately 84% of them singletons. Sample: PBMCs. These receptors were obtained from a man between 65 and 85 years old with lung cancer.

The chain couples TRBV6-4 to TRBJ2-1; 9 nucleotides line up with TRBD2. Germline values: CDR1 MRHNA, CDR2 SNTAGT. The V and J ends lost 2 bases and 8 bases, in that order; junction bases with no gene match: 7. This CDR3 has 15 amino acids. The chain's CDR3 is CASSDLAGGQHEQFF. Here the CDR3 DNA reads TGTGCCAGCAGTGACCTCGCGGGGGGGCAGCATGAGCAGTTCTTC.

The V call is TRBV5-1, the J call TRBJ2-2, with a tentative D call TRBD1 (6 bases). The ends were cut back, 2 bases at V and 5 bases at J, with 16 bases in the middle. The CDR3 length is 16 residues. Per the germline V gene, CDR1 is SGHRS and CDR2 is YFSETQ. The CDR3 reads CASSLLTGRVTGELFF. CDR3 in DNA: TGCGCCAGCAGCTTATTAACAGGGCGGGTTACCGGGGAGCTGTTTTTT.

This chain links TRBV6-5 with TRBJ2-7; TRBD1 aligns across 10 bases. In germline, CDR1 is MNHEY, CDR2 SVGAGI. The ends lost 6 bases at V and 6 bases at J; junction bases unmatched: 11. The CDR3 spans 15 residues. The DNA for the CDR3 is TGTGCCAGCAGGCCGACAGGGGGCGAAGCACTCGAGCAGTACTTC. It encodes CASRPTGGEALEQYF.

This chain uses TRBV4-2 with TRBJ1-5, with D possibly being TRBD1 (5 bases). Trimming removed 0 bases from V and 0 bases from J, with 12 bases in between. Germline V gives CDR1 LGHNA, CDR2 YNFKEQ. CDR3 size: 17 residues. The CDR3 DNA reads as TGTGCCAGCAGCCAAGAAGGAGGGGCGGATAGCAATCAGCCCCAGCATTTT. Its translation: CASSQEGGADSNQPQHF.

This chain joins TRBV7-2 and TRBJ1-2; 12 nucleotides agree with TRBD1. Germline V gene sequence: CDR1 SGHTA, CDR2 FQGNSA. V lost 3 bases to trimming and J lost 3 bases; unmatched junction nucleotides: 5. The CDR3 contains 16 residues. The DNA for the CDR3 is TGTGCCAGCAGCTTCGGGGACAGGGGGCAATACTATGGCTACACCTTC. It specifies CASSFGDRGQYYGYTF. The whole variable domain, filled in from reference TRBV7-2 and TRBJ1-2, reads GAGVSQSPSNKVTEKGKDVELRCDPISGHTALYWYRQSLGQGLEFLIYFQGNSAPDKSGLPSDRFSAERTGGSVSTLTIQRTQQEDSAVYLCASSFGDRGQYYGYTFGSGTRLTVV.

The chain recombines TRBV4-3 with TRBJ1-2; D uncertain. This CDR3 contains 15 residues. Per germline, CDR1 LGHNA and CDR2 YSLEER. V lost 1 base and J 7 bases, leaving 16 bases between the germline ends. CDR3 protein: CASSQGLLLWAGYTF. In DNA form, the CDR3 reads TGCGCCAGCAGCCAAGGTCTCCTCTTATGGGCTGGCTACACCTTC.

V usage is TRBV30 and J usage is TRBJ2-7, with 8 nucleotides matching TRBD2. Germline CDR1 GTSNPN, CDR2 SVGIG (reference sequence). V shed 3 bases, J shed 4 bases, and the junction held 14 bases outside the gene matches. The CDR3 runs 16 residues. The CDR3 spells CAWRRPGGGAGYEQYF. For the CDR3, the DNA is TGTGCCTGGAGACGACCGGGAGGGGGGGCAGGATACGAGCAGTACTTC.

The genes are TRBV30 and TRBJ2-2; D is possibly TRBD1 (5 bases). V was pared by 5 bases and J by 4 bases, with 8 bases between. Germline values: CDR1 GTSNPN, CDR2 SVGIG (reference sequence). This CDR3 has 12 amino acids. The CDR3 coding sequence is TGTGCCTGGGGGGCCAGCACCGGGGAGCTGTTTTTT. Amino acid sequence: CAWGASTGELFF.

The chain has TRBV6-6 and TRBJ2-7, with 9 bases matching TRBD1. The length of the CDR3 is 14 residues. Trimming at V came to 5 bases and at J to 0 bases, leaving 2 bases not matched to a gene. Looked up from germline, CDR1 is MNHNY and CDR2 is SVGAGI (reference sequence). For the CDR3, the DNA is TGTGCCAGCAGTGACAGGGGGTCCTCCTACGAGCAGTACTTC. Translating gives CASSDRGSSYEQYF.